The 5 T cell receptor beta chains below all came from one sample that was sequenced in a study of cytomegalovirus exposure and HLA in healthy donors. With 60 Vbeta and 13 Jbeta primers, the PCR was carried out. Sequencing used immunoSEQ multiplex PCR; TCRdb keeps in-frame clones, though not all of them. The repertoire includes 150,000 to 200,000 clones, 65% to 80% of them detected once, and 3% sits in the top ten. The sample taken for sequencing was PBMCs. The receptors here all came from a woman between 45 and 60 years old in good health and CMV-seropositive.

This sequence joins TRBV6-5 and TRBJ1-2; TRBD1 is a possible D gene (5 bases). Germline CDR1 is MNHEY and CDR2 is SVGAGI. The V gene lost 5 bases and the J gene lost 4 bases, with 14 bases spanning the gap. The CDR3 covers 14 residues. The CDR3 region has the DNA TGTGCCAGCAGTGAAACCAGGGTGAGCTATGGCTACACCTTC. This sequence encodes CASSETRVSYGYTF.

The rearrangement joins TRBV28 to TRBJ1-1; D may be TRBD1 (5 bases). The CDR3 is 14 residues long. CDR1 and CDR2 from the germline V gene are MDHEN and SYDVKM. Trimming cost V 8 bases and J 2 bases, with 15 bases left between them. CDR3 residues: CASLKTGGNTEAFF. CDR3 nucleotides: TGTGCCAGCCTCAAAACGGGGGGAAACACTGAAGCTTTCTTT.

This clone showed up just once. The J gene is TRBJ1-1, the V gene TRBV2; 12 bases map to TRBD1. After removal of 3 bases from V and 3 bases from J, the junction contained 8 bases not matched to a gene. Germline V gene data show CDR1 as SNHLY and CDR2 as FYNNEI. The CDR3 sequence is 17 residues long. The CDR3 DNA reads as TGTGCCAGCAGTGATCCCGGGACAGGGGGCTCGGACACTGAAGCTTTCTTT. Translation: CASSDPGTGGSDTEAFF.

The J gene is TRBJ1-6, the V gene TRBV2, with D perhaps TRBD1 (6 bases). Trimming took 5 bases from V and 7 from J, leaving 15 bases between them. The CDR3 is made up of 15 amino acids. Germline assignment: CDR1 SNHLY and CDR2 FYNNEI. CDR3 DNA: TGTGCCAGCAGTAGCCAGGGGATTGGGAATTCACCCCTCCACTTT. Protein product: CASSSQGIGNSPLHF.

The chain recombines TRBV27 with TRBJ2-7; D is perhaps TRBD2 (7 bases). There are 17 residues in the CDR3. Per the germline V gene, CDR1 is MNHEY and CDR2 is SMNVEV (reference sequence). Trimming shortened V by 2 bases and J by 2 bases, and 19 bases separated the two germline ends. CDR3 residues: CASSLRGAGAGAYEQYF. CDR3 nucleotide sequence: TGTGCCAGCAGTTTAAGGGGTGCGGGGGCGGGAGCCTACGAGCAGTACTTC.